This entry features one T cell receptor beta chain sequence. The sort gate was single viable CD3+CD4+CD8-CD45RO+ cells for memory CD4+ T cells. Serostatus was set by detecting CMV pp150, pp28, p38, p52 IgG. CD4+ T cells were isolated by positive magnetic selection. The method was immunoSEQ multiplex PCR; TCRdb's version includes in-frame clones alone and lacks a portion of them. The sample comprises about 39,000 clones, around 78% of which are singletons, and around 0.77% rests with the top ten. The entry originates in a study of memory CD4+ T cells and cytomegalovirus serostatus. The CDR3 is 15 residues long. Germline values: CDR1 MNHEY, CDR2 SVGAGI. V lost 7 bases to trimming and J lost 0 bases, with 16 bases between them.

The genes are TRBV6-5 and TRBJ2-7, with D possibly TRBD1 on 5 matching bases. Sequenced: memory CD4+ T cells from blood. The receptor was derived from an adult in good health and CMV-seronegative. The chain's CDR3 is CASTRGRANSYEQYF. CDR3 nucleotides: TGTGCCAGCACGAGAGGCAGGGCTAACTCCTACGAGCAGTACTTC.